Below, 20 T cell receptor beta chains from the same sample are listed, as sequenced in a study of sequential checkpoint blockade in melanoma. Specified treatment: randomized to nivolumab then ipilimumab (arm A) or the reverse (arm B). Sequencing was performed with immunoSEQ multiplex PCR; in TCRdb, only in-frame clones are kept and a portion is missing. The sample comprises around 21,000 clones, 65% to 90% of which are singletons, and 51% rests with the top ten. The specimen was CD8+ T cells sorted from blood (inferred from file names), collected from a patient given nivolumab and ipilimumab in sequence. Receptor source: a human donor with melanoma.

This chain joins TRBV28 and TRBJ2-2, with TRBD1 as a possible D gene (6 bases). This CDR3 has 16 residues. The V and J ends lost 6 bases and 1 base respectively, with 15 bases between them. The germline CDR1 and CDR2 sequences are MDHEN and SYDVKM. CDR3 region: CASRRTGTQNTGELFF. The CDR3, as DNA: TGTGCCAGCAGACGTACCGGGACACAGAACACCGGGGAGCTGTTTTTT. The full variable domain, its missing parts supplied by reference TRBV28 and TRBJ2-2, is DVKVTQSSRYLVKRTGEKVFLECVQDMDHENMFWYRQDPGLGLRLIYFSYDVKMKEKGDIPEGYSVSREKKERFSLILESASTNQTSMYLCASRRTGTQNTGELFFGEGSRLTVL.

The gene calls are TRBV6-6 and TRBJ1-1, with D perhaps TRBD1 (5 bases). V lost 10 bases to trimming and J lost 7 bases, with 13 bases between them. CDR3 length: 11 amino acids. From germline, CDR1 is MNHNY and CDR2 SVGAGI (reference sequence). CDR3 sequence (DNA): TGTGCCACAGGGAGGGGCGGTGAAGCTTTCTTT. This codes for CATGRGGEAFF.

This clone was detected only once. The chain uses TRBV27 and TRBJ2-7; 8 positions agree with TRBD1. The V and J ends lost 0 bases and 5 bases, in that order; junction bases with no gene match: 18. Per the germline V gene, CDR1 is MNHEY and CDR2 is SMNVEV (reference sequence). The CDR3 is made up of 19 amino acids. The CDR3 protein is CASSLSESQGAFGLDEQYF. The CDR3 nucleotides are TGTGCCAGCAGTTTATCGGAAAGTCAGGGGGCGTTCGGGCTAGACGAGCAGTACTTC.

In its sample, this clone was seen once. V usage is TRBV6-6 and J usage is TRBJ2-7; the match to TRBD1 covers 9 bases. The length of the CDR3 is 15 residues. The germline V gene encodes CDR1 MNHNY and CDR2 SVGAGI (reference sequence). With 7 bases clipped from V and 5 bases from J, the junction kept 12 bases outside the gene matches. CDR3 in amino acids: CASKRPGQGQHEQYF. The DNA for the CDR3 is TGTGCCAGCAAAAGACCGGGACAGGGCCAACACGAGCAGTACTTC.

V is TRBV27 and J is TRBJ1-5, with 7 positions matching TRBD1. Germline CDR1 is MNHEY and CDR2 is SMNVEV (reference sequence). The CDR3 totals 14 residues. V gave up 5 bases and J gave up 9 bases; unmatched junction bases: 10. DNA of the CDR3: TGTGCCAGCAGTCATTACAGGGGAGAAGGGCCCCAGCATTTT. Translation gives CASSHYRGEGPQHF.

This sequence joins TRBV7-9 and TRBJ2-7; 11 nucleotides line up with TRBD2. Looked up from germline, CDR1 is SEHNR and CDR2 is FQNEAQ (reference sequence). The CDR3 totals 16 residues. J lost 4 bases, V lost 4 bases, and 9 bases had no gene match. The CDR3 nucleotides read TGTGCCAGCAGCTCCCCTAGCGGGGGGCCCATATACGAGCAGTACTTC. It translates to CASSSPSGGPIYEQYF. The variable domain in full, completed from reference TRBV7-9 and TRBJ2-7, reads DTGVSQNPRHKITKRGQNVTFRCDPISEHNRLYWYRQTLGQGPEFLTYFQNEAQLEKSRLLSDRFSAERPKGSFSTLEIQRTEQGDSAMYLCASSSPSGGPIYEQYFGPGTRLTVT.

The table lists this clone with a count of one. J is TRBJ2-1 and V is TRBV5-8; D possibly corresponds to TRBD1 (5 bases). The CDR3 runs 13 residues. Trimming took off 3 bases at V and 6 bases at J, with 10 bases between the two ends. Germline CDR1 and CDR2: SGHTS and YDEGEE. The CDR3 region has the DNA TGTGCCAGCAGCTCGGACACGATCAATGAGCAGTTCTTC. Translated: CASSSDTINEQFF.

The chain uses TRBV5-1 and TRBJ1-6; no reliable D call. There are 14 residues in the CDR3. Germline V gives CDR1 SGHRS, CDR2 YFSETQ. Trimming cost V 4 bases and J 7 bases, with 12 bases left between them. The CDR3, as DNA: TGCGCCAGCAGCGCGGGAACTGACAATTCACCCCTCCACTTT. It translates to CASSAGTDNSPLHF.

The V call is TRBV29-1, the J call TRBJ1-1, with D perhaps matching TRBD1 (5 bases). This CDR3 contains 15 residues. CDR1 is SQVTM and CDR2 is ANQGSEA in the germline V gene. V gave up 2 bases and J gave up 0 bases, with 13 bases separating them. The CDR3 nucleotides are TGCAGCGTTGAATCAGGGTTAAGCATGAACACTGAAGCTTTCTTT. Protein sequence: CSVESGLSMNTEAFF.

There are a few counts of this clone. The V gene is TRBV7-9, the J gene TRBJ1-1; 8 nucleotides line up with TRBD1. This CDR3 comprises 13 residues. CDR1 is SEHNR, CDR2 FQNEAQ, per germline (reference sequence). Losses at the gene ends were 3 bases for V and 7 bases for J; bases not matched to a gene: 4. CDR3 nucleotides: TGTGCCAGCAGCTTCCCAGGGGGCGTTGAAGCTTTCTTT. This translates into CASSFPGGVEAFF.

This chain joins TRBV9 and TRBJ1-1; 8 positions match TRBD1. With 1 base clipped from V and 3 bases from J, the junction kept 2 bases outside the gene matches. The CDR3 sequence is 14 residues long. The V gene's germline CDR1 is SGDLS and CDR2 YYNGEE. This CDR3 is CASSVTTGDTEAFF. The CDR3 DNA follows: TGTGCCAGCAGCGTAACGACAGGGGACACTGAAGCTTTCTTT.

The chain couples TRBV4-3 to TRBJ2-7; D might be TRBD2 (6 bases). The germline V gene has CDR1 LGHNA and CDR2 YSLEER. The CDR3 extends over 14 amino acids. V dropped 1 base and J dropped 3 bases, with 10 bases sitting between them. The CDR3 nucleotides read TGCGCCAGCAGCCAAGCGGCGGGGAGCTACGAGCAGTACTTC. Translating gives CASSQAAGSYEQYF.

The chain is built from TRBV7-8 and TRBJ2-2, with TRBD2 matching over 8 bases. Germline CDR1 is SGHVS and CDR2 is FQNEAQ. This CDR3 has 14 amino acids. J gave up 4 bases and V 3 bases, and 1 base lay outside the gene matches. CDR3: CASSFRGGTGELFF. CDR3 coding DNA: TGTGCCAGCAGCTTTCGGGGGGGCACCGGGGAGCTGTTTTTT.

The sample holds one count of this clone. The CDR3 region has the DNA TGTGCCAGTAGTATATCGCCAGGGGGAGATACGCAGTATTTT. Its translation: CASSISPGGDTQYF. The V call is TRBV19, the J call TRBJ2-3; 7 bases align to TRBD1. The CDR3 loop spans 14 amino acids. V lost 2 bases, J lost 5 bases, and 4 bases stayed unmatched. Per the germline V gene, CDR1 is LNHDA and CDR2 is SQIVND (reference sequence).

This clone has just a few counts. The CDR3 DNA reads TGTGCCAGCAGCTTAGTTTTTGGTAGCGGGGGCTCCTACAATGAGCAGTTCTTC. This translates into CASSLVFGSGGSYNEQFF. V is TRBV25-1 and J is TRBJ2-1; 9 bases match TRBD2. V gave up 6 bases and J gave up 0 bases; unmatched junction bases: 12. The germline CDR1 and CDR2 sequences are MGHDK and SYGVNS. The CDR3 length is 18 residues.

A remark on this clone: One junction end disagrees with the germline gene, perhaps due to a read error. The rearrangement uses TRBV7-7 and TRBJ2-1, with D uncertain. In germline, CDR1 is SSHAT, CDR2 FNYEAQ (reference sequence). CDR3 length: 13 amino acids. The CDR3 DNA sequence: TGTGCTAGCAGCTTAGTCACAAACAATGAGCAGTTCTTC. Protein product: CASSLVTNNEQFF.

Judged by abundance, this clone is medium-sized. This chain uses TRBV13 with TRBJ2-1, with D possibly matching TRBD1 (6 bases). CDR1 is PRHDT and CDR2 is FYEKMQ in the germline V gene (reference sequence). Trimming removed 9 bases at V and 4 bases at J, with 13 bases between. There are 13 residues in the CDR3. CDR3 sequence reads: CASGTRRYNEQFF. CDR3 bases: TGTGCCAGTGGGACACGGAGATACAATGAGCAGTTCTTC.

For this clone: Other DNA sequences from this sample encode an identical CDR3 as well. The genes are TRBV28 and TRBJ2-5; perhaps TRBD2 as D (5 bases). The DNA end favors TRBJ2-7, so the J call may be wrong. Germline V gives CDR1 MDHEN, CDR2 SYDVKM. CDR3 length equals 12 residues. CDR3 DNA: TGTGCCAGCAGTCCCCGGGACTACGAGCAGTACTTC. Its protein is CASSPRDYEQYF.

This rearrangement joins TRBV28 to TRBJ2-3; TRBD1 matches 9 bases. This CDR3 region has 16 residues. With V trimmed by 3 bases and J by 1 base, 5 bases remained unmatched. Germline CDR1 and CDR2: MDHEN and SYDVKM. CDR3 amino acids: CASSFTGGAGTDTQYF. In DNA form, the CDR3 reads TGTGCCAGCAGTTTCACAGGGGGCGCCGGCACAGATACGCAGTATTTT.

This clone appeared a few times. This chain joins TRBV7-9 and TRBJ1-3; the D is unclear. The length of the CDR3 is 15 residues. Germline V CDR1 and CDR2: SEHNR, FQNEAQ (reference sequence). V was clipped by 2 bases and J by 4 bases, with 12 bases between them. CDR3 bases: TGTGCCAGCAGCTTAACGCCGGGGATCGGAAACACCATATATTTT. It is translated as CASSLTPGIGNTIYF. The full variable domain, rest sourced from reference TRBV7-9 and TRBJ1-3, is DTGVSQNPRHKITKRGQNVTFRCDPISEHNRLYWYRQTLGQGPEFLTYFQNEAQLEKSRLLSDRFSAERPKGSFSTLEIQRTEQGDSAMYLCASSLTPGIGNTIYFGEGSWLTVV.